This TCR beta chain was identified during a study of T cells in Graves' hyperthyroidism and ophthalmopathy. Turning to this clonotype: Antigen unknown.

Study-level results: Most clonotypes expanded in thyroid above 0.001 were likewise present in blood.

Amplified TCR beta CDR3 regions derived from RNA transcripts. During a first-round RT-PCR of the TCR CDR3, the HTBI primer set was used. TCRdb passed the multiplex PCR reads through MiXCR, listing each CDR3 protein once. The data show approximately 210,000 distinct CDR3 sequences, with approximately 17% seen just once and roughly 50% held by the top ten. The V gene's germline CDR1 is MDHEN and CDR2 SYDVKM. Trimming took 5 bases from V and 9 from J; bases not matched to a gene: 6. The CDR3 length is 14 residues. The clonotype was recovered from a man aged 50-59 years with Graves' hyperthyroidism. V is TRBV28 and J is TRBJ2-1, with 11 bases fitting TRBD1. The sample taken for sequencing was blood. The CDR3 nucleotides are TGTGCCAGCAGTCCGGACAGGGGGCAAGGTGAGCAGTTCTTC. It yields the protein CASSPDRGQGEQFF.